The next 2 T cell receptor beta chains were all read from a single sample in a study of early T cells in non-severe SARS-CoV-2 infection. In TCRdb, the 5' RACE reads were re-called with MiXCR into one record per CDR3 protein. This sample has about 81,000 distinct CDR3 sequences, with roughly 6% found just once. The sequencing sample was made of whole blood. The receptors shown here come from an adult who was a healthcare worker with PCR-confirmed SARS-CoV-2 infection or an uninfected control (not recorded which).

The CDR3 sequence: CASSPQASYEQYF. For the CDR3, the DNA is TGTGCCAGTAGCCCCCAGGCGTCCTACGAGCAGTACTTC. The chain has TRBV19 and TRBJ2-7; D is ambiguous. Germline CDR1 is LNHDA and CDR2 is SQIVND (reference sequence). This CDR3 contains 13 residues. Trimming took off 6 bases at V and 1 base at J, with 10 bases between the two ends.

About this clonotype itself: An end of the junction does not agree with germline; a read error may underlie this. The chain has TRBV6-5 and TRBJ2-2, with a tentative D call TRBD1 (5 bases). Germline V gene data show CDR1 as MNHEY and CDR2 as SVGAGI. CDR3 length: 13 residues. The CDR3 is CTSKDSNTGELFF. DNA of the CDR3: TGTACCAGCAAAGACAGCAACACCGGGGAGCTGTTTTTT.